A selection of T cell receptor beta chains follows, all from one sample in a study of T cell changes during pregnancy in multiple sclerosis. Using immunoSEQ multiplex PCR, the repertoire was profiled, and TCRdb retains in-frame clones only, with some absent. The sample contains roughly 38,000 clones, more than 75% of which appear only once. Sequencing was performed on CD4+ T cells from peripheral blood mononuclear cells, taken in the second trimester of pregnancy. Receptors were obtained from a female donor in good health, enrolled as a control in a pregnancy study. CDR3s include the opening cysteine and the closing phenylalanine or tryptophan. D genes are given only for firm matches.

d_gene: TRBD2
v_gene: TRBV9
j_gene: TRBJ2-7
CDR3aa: CASSATSGSYEQYF
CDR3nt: TGTGCCAGCAGCGCGACTAGCGGCTCCTACGAGCAGTACTTC

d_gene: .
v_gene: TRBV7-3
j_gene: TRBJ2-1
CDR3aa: CASSSRQENEQFF
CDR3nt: TGTGCCAGCAGCTCCCGACAGGAAAATGAGCAGTTCTTC

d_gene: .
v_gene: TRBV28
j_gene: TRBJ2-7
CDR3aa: CASRQGLGGYEQYF
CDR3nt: TGTGCCAGCAGACAAGGGCTGGGAGGTTACGAGCAGTACTTC

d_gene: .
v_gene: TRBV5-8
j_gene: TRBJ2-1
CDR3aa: CASSLAVEQFF
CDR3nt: TGTGCCAGCAGCTTGGCCGTTGAGCAGTTCTTC

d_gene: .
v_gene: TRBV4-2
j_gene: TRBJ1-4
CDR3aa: CASSQDKRGRNEKLFF
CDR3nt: TGTGCCAGCAGCCAAGATAAAAGGGGCAGGAATGAAAAACTGTTTTTT

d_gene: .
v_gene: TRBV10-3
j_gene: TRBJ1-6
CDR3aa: CAIRQNDSPLHF
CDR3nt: TGTGCCATCAGACAGAACGATTCACCCCTCCACTTT

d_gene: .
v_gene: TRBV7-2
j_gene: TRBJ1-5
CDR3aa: CASSPQGTNNQPQHF
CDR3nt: TGTGCCAGCAGTCCCCAAGGGACAAATAATCAGCCCCAGCATTTT

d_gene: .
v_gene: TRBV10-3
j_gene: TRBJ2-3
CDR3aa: CAIAENPGGGSGTQYF
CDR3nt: TGTGCCATCGCAGAAAACCCAGGGGGAGGATCGGGGACGCAGTATTTT

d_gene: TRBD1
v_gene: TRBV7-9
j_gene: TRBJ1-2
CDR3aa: CASSQRWTGDGYTF
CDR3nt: TGTGCCAGCAGCCAACGGTGGACAGGGGACGGCTACACCTTC

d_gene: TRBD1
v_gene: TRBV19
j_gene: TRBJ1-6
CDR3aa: CASRPFVGDRDNSPLHF
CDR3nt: TGTGCCAGTAGGCCGTTCGTAGGGGACAGAGATAATTCACCCCTCCACTTT

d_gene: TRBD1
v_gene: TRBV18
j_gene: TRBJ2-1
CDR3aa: CASSARQGVGDEQFF
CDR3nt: TGTGCCAGCTCAGCTCGACAGGGGGTAGGCGATGAGCAGTTCTTC

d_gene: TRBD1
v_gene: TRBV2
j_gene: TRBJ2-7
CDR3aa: CASWDREVVRQYF
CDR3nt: TGTGCCAGCTGGGACAGGGAGGTTGTTCGGCAGTACTTC

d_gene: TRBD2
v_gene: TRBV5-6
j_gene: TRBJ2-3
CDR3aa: CASRRTSGGATDTQYF
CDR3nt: TGTGCCAGCAGGCGGACTAGCGGGGGAGCGACAGATACGCAGTATTTT

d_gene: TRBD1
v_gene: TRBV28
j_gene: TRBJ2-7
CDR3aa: CASSPGQGAYEQYF
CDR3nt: TGTGCCAGCAGCCCCGGACAGGGGGCCTACGAGCAGTACTTC

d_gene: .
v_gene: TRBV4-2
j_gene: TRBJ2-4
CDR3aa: CASSQEWLELAKNIQYF
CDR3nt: TGTGCCAGCAGCCAAGAGTGGTTGGAGTTAGCCAAAAACATTCAGTACTTC

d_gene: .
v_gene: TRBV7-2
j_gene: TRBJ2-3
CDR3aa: CASSGGGALTDTQYF
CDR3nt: TGTGCCAGCAGCGGAGGGGGGGCACTCACAGATACGCAGTATTTT

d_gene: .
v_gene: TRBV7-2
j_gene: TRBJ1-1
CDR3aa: CASSRVADTEAFF
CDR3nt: TGTGCCAGCAGCCGAGTAGCGGACACTGAAGCTTTCTTT

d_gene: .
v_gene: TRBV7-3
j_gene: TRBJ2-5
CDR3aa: CASSLISGGQETQYF
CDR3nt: TGTGCCAGCAGCTTAATATCCGGGGGACAAGAGACCCAGTACTTC

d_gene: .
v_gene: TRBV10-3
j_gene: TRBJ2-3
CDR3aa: CATSTREEGTDTQYF
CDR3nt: TGTGCCACCTCCACCAGGGAGGAGGGCACAGATACGCAGTATTTT